This T cell receptor beta chain is from a study of CD8+ T cells in alopecia areata. Noted treatment: oral pan-JAK inhibitor, 5-10 mg twice daily. It was cDNA, reverse transcribed from extracted RNA, that served as the sequencing template. Generated by immunoSEQ multiplex PCR, the TCRdb table keeps only in-frame clones and is missing some. The top ten clones hold just over 1% of a sample with roughly 190,000 clones, approximately 61% of them seen once. Germline CDR1 is SNHLY and CDR2 is FYNNEI. The CDR3 loop spans 13 amino acids. V was trimmed by 10 bases and J by 1 base, leaving 13 bases between them.

The chain joins TRBV2 to TRBJ1-1, with D perhaps TRBD1 (6 bases). The sample here was CD4+ T cells sorted from blood, taken at week 24, from a patient treated with tofacitinib. The sequence was obtained from a human donor with alopecia areata. CDR3 DNA: TGTGCCACCCATAGACAGGAGAACACTGAAGCTTTCTTT. Its translation is CATHRQENTEAFF.